This entry features one T cell receptor (beta chain) sequence. The data stem from a study of blood T cell repertoires in COVID-19. Clones were sequenced by immunoSEQ multiplex PCR, and TCRdb holds only the in-frame ones, with some missing. The sample includes hundreds of thousands of clones, just under 90% seen only once; the top ten take 10%. Germline values: CDR1 SNHLY, CDR2 FYNNEI. The CDR3 spans 16 residues. Deletions cut 6 bases from V and 1 base from J, with 18 bases between. V usage is TRBV2 and J usage is TRBJ1-2; D possibly corresponds to TRBD1 (5 bases). This TCR was sampled from a woman between 45 and 60 years old who had recovered from COVID-19. The sequenced sample was PBMCs or T cells enriched from blood (not recorded which). CDR3 sequence: CASSPGGTFFNYGYTF. In DNA form, the CDR3 reads TGTGCCAGCAGCCCGGGAGGGACGTTCTTTAACTATGGCTACACCTTC.